This T cell receptor (beta chain) is drawn from a study of blood T cell repertoires in COVID-19. Method: immunoSEQ multiplex PCR; TCRdb's copy keeps in-frame clones and lacks some. The top ten clones hold roughly 20% of a sample with 200,000 to 250,000 clones, approximately 80% of them seen once. Per the germline V gene, CDR1 is MGHRA and CDR2 is YSYEKL. The CDR3 has 16 amino acids. The trim removed 4 bases at V and 4 bases at J, leaving 10 bases unmatched. V and J are TRBV4-1 and TRBJ1-2; 9 bases match TRBD1. This sequence originates from an elderly woman with active or convalescent COVID-19. The sample comprised peripheral blood. The DNA for the CDR3 is TGCGCCAGCAGCCGCGAGACAGGGGGAGGGACCTATGGCTACACCTTC. Translated: CASSRETGGGTYGYTF.